This T cell receptor beta chain was observed in a study of shared clonotypes between healthy human individuals. At the level of the study: CD4 naive and CD4 memory each took three plates per donor, while CD8 naive took two and CD8 memory one.

General observations from the study: An expected dependence of interdonor clonotype sharing on sequencing depth was noted.

Naive CD8 isolation took CD45RO-negative cells positively selected for CCR7 and excluded terminally differentiated effector memory CD45RA+ cells. Adult Caucasians living in Nashville, Tennessee made up all of the donors. Repertoires were generated with immunoSEQ multiplex PCR, while TCRdb's copy carries only in-frame clones and drops some. The table shows about 550,000 clones, with over 95% occurring only once. Notes on this clone: Its specificity is unknown.

J lost 9 bases, V lost 6 bases, and 11 bases had no gene match. In germline, CDR1 is SNHLY, CDR2 FYNNEI. The CDR3 spans 15 residues. This TCR was recovered from a woman aged 25 to 39 in good health. The chain carries TRBV2 and TRBJ2-1, with TRBD2 identical over 10 bases. Sequenced: naive CD8+ T cells sorted from blood. CDR3: CASSPASGSYREQFF. The CDR3 DNA follows: TGTGCCAGCAGCCCCGCTAGCGGGAGTTACCGTGAGCAGTTCTTC.